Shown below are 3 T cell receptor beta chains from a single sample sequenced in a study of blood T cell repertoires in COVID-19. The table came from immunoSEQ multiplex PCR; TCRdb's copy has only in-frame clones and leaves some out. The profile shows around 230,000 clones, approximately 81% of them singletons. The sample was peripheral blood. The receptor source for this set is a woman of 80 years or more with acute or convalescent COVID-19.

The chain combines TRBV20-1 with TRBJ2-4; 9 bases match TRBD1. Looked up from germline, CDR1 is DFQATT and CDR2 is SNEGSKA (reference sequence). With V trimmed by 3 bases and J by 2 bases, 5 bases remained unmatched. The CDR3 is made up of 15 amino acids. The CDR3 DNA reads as TGCAGTGCTAGTAGAGGACAGGGGTCCAAAAACATTCAGTACTTC. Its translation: CSASRGQGSKNIQYF.

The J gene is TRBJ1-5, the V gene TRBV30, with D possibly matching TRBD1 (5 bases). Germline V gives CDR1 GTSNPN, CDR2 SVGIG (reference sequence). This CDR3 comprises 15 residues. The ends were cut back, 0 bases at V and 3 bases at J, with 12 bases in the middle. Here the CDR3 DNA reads TGTGCCTGGAGTGTCTCAGGGCAGTACAATCAGCCCCAGCATTTT. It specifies CAWSVSGQYNQPQHF.

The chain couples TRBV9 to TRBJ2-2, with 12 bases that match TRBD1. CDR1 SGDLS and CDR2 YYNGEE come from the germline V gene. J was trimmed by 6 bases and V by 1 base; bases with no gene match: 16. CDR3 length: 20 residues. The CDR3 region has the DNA TGTGCCAGCAGCGTAACGGGCGCAGGCGGGACAGGGGGCGGTCCCGGGGAGCTGTTTTTT. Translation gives CASSVTGAGGTGGGPGELFF. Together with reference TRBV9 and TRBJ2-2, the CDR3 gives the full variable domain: DSGVTQTPKHLITATGQRVTLRCSPRSGDLSVYWYQQSLDQGLQFLIQYYNGEERAKGNILERFSAQQFPDLHSELNLSSLELGDSALYFCASSVTGAGGTGGGPGELFFGEGSRLTVL.